Shown below are 31 T cell receptor beta chains from a single sample sequenced in a study of blood T cells in healthy people across ages. Through a sample-barcoded 5' primer and a J-beta primer mix, a second PCR was run for roughly 6 to 11 cycles. TCRdb itself ran the 5' RACE reads through MiXCR, one entry per CDR3 protein. The sample gives around 1.5 million distinct CDR3 sequences, about 31% of which show up once; around 10% is in the top ten. Sequenced: blood. The receptors shown here come from a woman younger than 45 in good health.

A word on this clonotype: A read error may produce the germline difference seen at one junction end. This chain joins TRBV4-1 and TRBJ2-1; maybe TRBD2 (6 bases). The CDR3 length is 16 residues. Germline V CDR1 and CDR2: MGHRA, YSYEKL. CDR3 residues: CASGQDGGNSYNEQFF. As DNA, the CDR3 is TGCGCCAGCGGCCAAGATGGCGGGAACTCCTACAATGAGCAGTTCTTC.

This clonotype was seen more than once but under ten times. The chain couples TRBV28 to TRBJ2-7; D possibly corresponds to TRBD1 (6 bases). The CDR3 is 16 residues long. V was shortened by 6 bases and J by 2 bases, with 20 bases between the two germline ends. The germline V gene has CDR1 MDHEN and CDR2 SYDVKM. The chain's CDR3 is CASRSTRGAITYEQYF. Here the CDR3 DNA reads TGTGCCAGCAGGAGTACCAGGGGCGCCATAACCTACGAGCAGTACTTC.

This sequence joins TRBV24-1 and TRBJ2-7; possible D gene TRBD2, 5 bases. The CDR3 consists of 13 residues. V shed 2 bases and J shed 3 bases, with 7 bases lying between them. In germline, CDR1 is KGHDR, CDR2 SFDVKD. CDR3 region: CATSDSGDYEQYF. CDR3 coding DNA: TGTGCCACCAGTGATTCCGGGGACTACGAGCAGTACTTC.

This clonotype was observed a handful of times. The chain employs TRBV27 and TRBJ1-2; D unclear. There are 17 residues in the CDR3. Trimming took 0 bases from V and 3 from J, leaving 17 bases between them. Germline assignment: CDR1 MNHEY and CDR2 SMNVEV (reference sequence). This CDR3 is CASSLSGPPGSHYGYTF. The DNA for the CDR3 is TGTGCCAGCAGTTTATCGGGCCCCCCGGGGTCGCACTATGGCTACACCTTC.

The rearrangement links TRBV18 to TRBJ1-2; 7 bases are shared with TRBD1. The V segment lost 0 bases and the J segment 2 bases; nucleotides outside the gene matches: 6. Germline V CDR1 and CDR2: KGHSH, LQKENI. This CDR3 region has 16 residues. The CDR3 DNA sequence: TGTGCCAGCTCACCACCGACTTGGGGACAGAACTATGGCTACACCTTC. Encoded protein: CASSPPTWGQNYGYTF. The full variable domain, completed using reference TRBV18 and TRBJ1-2, is NAGVMQNPRHLVRRRGQEARLRCSPMKGHSHVYWYRQLPEEGLKFMVYLQKENIIDESGMPKERFSAEFPKEGPSILRIQQVVRGDSAAYFCASSPPTWGQNYGYTFGSGTRLTVV.

In its sample, this clonotype was seen once. The V call is TRBV4-2, the J call TRBJ1-4, with no clear D. CDR1 and CDR2 (germline): LGHNA, YNFKEQ. This CDR3 has 15 residues. The V gene lost 0 bases and the J gene lost 8 bases, with 13 bases spanning the gap. The CDR3 sequence is CASSQDRNLMEKLFF. The CDR3 DNA is TGTGCCAGCAGCCAAGATAGGAACCTTATGGAAAAACTGTTTTTT.

The rearrangement joins TRBV12-3 or TRBV12-4 to TRBJ1-1; a weak D match, TRBD1 (6 bases). Trimming left V 7 bases short and J 0 bases short, with 15 bases between. CDR3 length equals 15 residues. CDR3 protein: CASTLMSGVNTEAFF. CDR3 nucleotide sequence: TGTGCCAGCACCCTGATGTCAGGGGTGAACACTGAAGCTTTCTTT.

V and J are TRBV11-2 and TRBJ2-5; 8 nucleotides agree with TRBD1. V lost 3 bases, J lost 11 bases, and 14 bases stayed unmatched. CDR1 SGHAT and CDR2 FQNNGV come from the germline V gene. CDR3 length: 15 amino acids. CDR3 sequence: CASSFGQGSLQEQYF. As DNA, the CDR3 is TGTGCCAGCAGCTTCGGACAGGGCTCCCTCCAGGAGCAGTACTTC.

This clonotype was counted a single time. The junction departs from germline at one end; a sequencing error may be responsible. This chain links TRBV29-1 with TRBJ2-5; no reliable D call. This CDR3 region has 13 residues. Germline V gene lookup returns CDR1 SQVTM and CDR2 ANQGSEA. CDR3 nucleotides: TGCAGCGGCTTAACTATCCGGTGTGAGACTCAGTACTTC. Its translation is CSGLTIRCETQYF. The variable domain in full, with the rest retrieved from reference TRBV29-1 and TRBJ2-5, is SAVISQKPSRDICQRGTSLTIQCQVDSQVTMMFWYRQQPGQSLTLIATANQGSEATYESGFVIDKFPISRPNLTFSTLTVSNMSPEDSSIYLCSGLTIRCETQYFGPGTRLLVL.

In this sample, this clonotype turned up a few times. The rearrangement links TRBV9 to TRBJ2-1; no firm D call. CDR1 is SGDLS, CDR2 YYNGEE, per germline. The V gene lost 0 bases and the J gene lost 0 bases, with 10 bases spanning the gap. This CDR3 region has 16 residues. The chain's CDR3 is CASSVGWAHSYNEQFF. Written as DNA, the CDR3 is TGTGCCAGCAGCGTAGGCTGGGCACACTCCTACAATGAGCAGTTCTTC.

This clonotype showed up many times. J is TRBJ2-7 and V is TRBV10-3; tentative D call: TRBD2 (6 bases). The V and J ends lost 6 bases and 2 bases respectively, with 23 bases between them. Germline lookup yields CDR1 ENHRY and CDR2 SYGVKD. The CDR3 runs 17 residues. CDR3 residues: CAIRGGRNGGSPYEQYF. The CDR3 DNA is TGTGCCATCAGGGGAGGAAGGAATGGGGGGTCCCCCTACGAGCAGTACTTC.

In this sample, this clonotype turned up many times. The chain is built from TRBV5-1 and TRBJ2-7; perhaps TRBD1 as D (5 bases). The length of the CDR3 is 13 residues. Trimming left V 2 bases short and J 5 bases short, with 11 bases between. The V gene's germline CDR1 is SGHRS and CDR2 YFSETQ. The DNA of the CDR3 is TGCGCCAGCAGCTTAACCAGGGCCCACGAGCAGTACTTC. Amino acid sequence: CASSLTRAHEQYF.

The rearrangement uses TRBV4-1 and TRBJ1-2; D possibly corresponds to TRBD1 (5 bases). The CDR3 is 14 amino acids. Germline V gene sequence: CDR1 MGHRA, CDR2 YSYEKL. V lost 0 bases and J lost 4, with 9 bases in between. The CDR3 here is CASSQDVGGYGYTF. The CDR3 DNA follows: TGCGCCAGCAGCCAAGATGTGGGGGGCTATGGCTACACCTTC.

About this clonotype: The limits of the CDR3 on the DNA are not certain, so only TCRdb's listed CDR3 is given. This sequence joins TRBV21-1 and TRBJ1-3; the table's D call TRBD1 went unverified against the DNA. TRBV21-1 is a recognized pseudogene. The CDR3 has 19 residues if both end residues are counted. This CDR3 is CASSTPWGQGTKSGNTIYF.

This sequence joins TRBV20-1 and TRBJ2-2, with D possibly being TRBD2 (5 bases). The CDR3 extends over 14 amino acids. Germline loops: CDR1 DFQATT, CDR2 SNEGSKA (reference sequence). Trimming cost V 5 bases and J 0 bases, with 10 bases left between them. The CDR3 DNA reads TGCAGTGCTGCGGGTCCCGCGAACACCGGGGAGCTGTTTTTT. As protein: CSAAGPANTGELFF.

This clonotype was seen a handful of times. The chain carries TRBV28 and TRBJ2-5, with 9 positions matching TRBD1. The germline CDR1 and CDR2 sequences are MDHEN and SYDVKM. This CDR3 region has 14 residues. The J segment lost 7 bases and the V segment lost 5 bases, leaving 8 bases of the junction unmatched. CDR3 bases: TGTGCCAGCAGTCTAGCGGACAGGGGATGGACCCAGTACTTC. Residues: CASSLADRGWTQYF.

There are a few counts of this clonotype. This chain joins TRBV6-5 and TRBJ2-3; 9 bases are shared with TRBD1. V shed 6 bases, J shed 2 bases, and the junction held 6 bases outside the gene matches. The CDR3 loop spans 15 amino acids. Germline CDR1 reads MNHEY; CDR2 reads SVGAGI. CDR3 protein: CASRARDRVTDTQYF. CDR3 DNA: TGTGCCAGCAGAGCCCGGGACAGGGTCACAGATACGCAGTATTTT.

This chain links TRBV29-1 with TRBJ1-2, with a tentative D call TRBD1 (6 bases). Germline V gene data show CDR1 as SQVTM and CDR2 as ANQGSEA. V dropped 4 bases and J dropped 4 bases, with 10 bases sitting between them. The CDR3 sequence is 12 residues long. CDR3 amino acids: CSVAPGAYGYTF. The DNA of the CDR3 is TGCAGCGTTGCTCCAGGGGCCTATGGCTACACCTTC.

This clonotype occurred a few times. The chain has TRBV12-3 or TRBV12-4 and TRBJ1-2; 10 nucleotides agree with TRBD1. The ends lost 4 bases at V and 7 bases at J; junction bases unmatched: 12. The CDR3 totals 16 residues. The DNA of the CDR3 is TGTGCCAGCAGTTCAGGCCGAGGGACAGGGGCTTCTGGCTACACCTTC. This encodes CASSSGRGTGASGYTF.

The table lists this clonotype with a few counts. The rearrangement uses TRBV6-6 and TRBJ2-3; D is possibly TRBD1 (5 bases). Germline-derived CDR1 and CDR2 are MNHNY and SVGAGI (reference sequence). The CDR3 is made up of 15 amino acids. V was trimmed by 2 bases and J by 5 bases, leaving 14 bases between them. CDR3 coding DNA: TGTGCCAGCAGTTACAGGGGTGGGGTTGGAGATACGCAGTATTTT. Its translation is CASSYRGGVGDTQYF.

The chain employs TRBV7-9 and TRBJ2-7; D remains unclear. CDR3 length: 13 residues. Trimming shortened V by 1 base and J by 7 bases, and 11 bases separated the two germline ends. CDR1 SEHNR and CDR2 FQNEAQ come from the germline V gene (reference sequence). Written as DNA, the CDR3 is TGTGCCAGCAGCTTAGAAGGTGGATGGGAGCAGTACTTC. Its protein product is CASSLEGGWEQYF.

This rearrangement joins TRBV27 to TRBJ2-7; weak D call: TRBD2 (6 bases). V lost 4 bases, J lost 6 bases, and 22 bases lay in between. The CDR3 consists of 16 residues. The germline V gene encodes CDR1 MNHEY and CDR2 SMNVEV (reference sequence). CDR3 DNA sequence: TGTGCCAGCAGTTCCCTGGGCTCGGGAGTTAGTTTCGAGCAGTACTTC. Its translation: CASSSLGSGVSFEQYF.

Only a few counts were recorded for this clonotype. This chain links TRBV9 with TRBJ2-1; 12 nucleotides align to TRBD2. This CDR3 comprises 15 residues. Losses at the gene ends were 3 bases for V and 7 bases for J; bases not matched to a gene: 5. The germline gives CDR1 SGDLS, CDR2 YYNGEE. CDR3 amino acids: CASSGTSGGTNEQFF. DNA for the CDR3: TGTGCCAGCAGCGGTACTAGCGGGGGGACGAATGAGCAGTTCTTC.

This clonotype occurred once. The V gene is TRBV5-6, the J gene TRBJ1-4; D is uncertain. CDR3 length equals 16 residues. Germline CDR1 SGHDT, CDR2 YYEEEE. V was cut by 6 bases and J by 6 bases, with 21 bases left in between. The CDR3 region has the DNA TGTGCCAGCACCGGATCCGTGGACGAAGAGGATGAAAAACTGTTTTTT. It yields the protein CASTGSVDEEDEKLFF.

This clonotype was observed a few times. This sequence joins TRBV27 and TRBJ2-1, with TRBD2 identical over 8 bases. The CDR3 length is 14 residues. CDR1 MNHEY and CDR2 SMNVEV come from the germline V gene (reference sequence). The trim removed 5 bases at V and 3 bases at J, leaving 3 bases unmatched. The CDR3 nucleotides are TGTGCCAGCAGTGCGGGGGGAGTCTACAATGAGCAGTTCTTC. Amino acids: CASSAGGVYNEQFF.

The chain carries TRBV5-1 and TRBJ1-1; 7 bases map to TRBD1. CDR1 is SGHRS, CDR2 YFSETQ, per germline. The CDR3 length is 14 residues. The V and J ends lost 4 bases and 6 bases, in that order; junction bases with no gene match: 9. The CDR3 reads CASSTDRYDAEAFF. The CDR3 DNA reads TGCGCCAGCAGCACGGACAGGTATGACGCTGAAGCTTTCTTT.

This clonotype was detected a few times. The V gene is TRBV12-3 or TRBV12-4, the J gene TRBJ2-1; TRBD1 agrees at 9 bases. The trim removed 7 bases at V and 6 bases at J, leaving 7 bases unmatched. This CDR3 spans 14 amino acids. CDR3 in amino acids: CASIHADRGNEQFF. The CDR3 nucleotides are TGTGCCAGCATCCACGCGGACAGGGGCAATGAGCAGTTCTTC.

This clonotype was seen more than once but under ten times. The J gene is TRBJ2-1, the V gene TRBV2, with D unclear. The CDR3 spans 11 residues. The germline V and J ends were trimmed by 8 bases and 5 bases, with 7 bases remaining between them. The V gene's germline CDR1 is SNHLY and CDR2 FYNNEI. This CDR3 reads CASEDHNEQFF. Here the CDR3 DNA reads TGTGCCAGCGAGGACCACAATGAGCAGTTCTTC.

This clonotype has a count of ten or more. The rearrangement joins TRBV13 to TRBJ2-7; D is unresolved. The germline V gene has CDR1 PRHDT and CDR2 FYEKMQ (reference sequence). The length of the CDR3 is 14 residues. Trimming cost V 3 bases and J 1 base, with 10 bases left between them. As DNA, the CDR3 is TGTGCCAGCAGCTTCGCCGCCGGATCCTACGAGCAGTACTTC. This gives the protein CASSFAAGSYEQYF.

J is TRBJ1-1 and V is TRBV9; D call uncertain. Per the germline V gene, CDR1 is SGDLS and CDR2 is YYNGEE. The V and J ends lost 1 base and 2 bases respectively, with 12 bases between them. This CDR3 contains 15 residues. CDR3 DNA: TGTGCCAGCAGCGTAAACGCAGGCCCCAACACTGAAGCTTTCTTT. Its protein is CASSVNAGPNTEAFF.

The chain employs TRBV7-6 and TRBJ2-5; D gene unclear. The germline V gene encodes CDR1 SGHVS and CDR2 FNYEAQ. V shed 4 bases and J shed 4 bases, with 16 bases lying between them. This CDR3 contains 15 residues. In DNA, the CDR3 is TGTGCCAGCAGCTCAACGTTATCAACGGCAGAGACCCAGTACTTC. This encodes CASSSTLSTAETQYF.